The rows below give T cell receptor beta chains drawn from one sample of a study of CD8+CD57+ T cells in acquired aplastic anemia. TCRdb reanalysed the reads using MiXCR and keeps one entry per CDR3 protein. The sample records around 220,000 distinct CDR3 sequences, roughly 50% being singletons. The sequenced sample was sorted CD4+, CD8+, or CD8+CD57+ T cells (not recorded which) from PBMCs. These receptors all come from a human donor with aplastic anemia. The CDR3 runs from the conserved cysteine through the conserved F or W. Each record gives: CDR3 DNA, CDR3 protein, J gene, D gene, V gene, clone size. The D gene is left open where the match is weak. Clone size appears in some rows only: once, few, many, or a class for an expanded clone.

DNA: TGTGCCAGCGGGACCCTAGCGTCTAGCACAGATACGCAGTATTTT
CDR3: CASGTLASSTDTQYF
J: TRBJ2-3
D: -
V: TRBV12-3/TRBV12-4
size: -

DNA: TGTGCCAGCAGCTTAGGCCCTGCGAGAGGCAATGAGCAGTTCTTC
CDR3: CASSLGPARGNEQFF
J: TRBJ2-1
D: -
V: TRBV11-2
size: many

DNA: TGTGCCAGCAGCTTAAATAGACACCGGGAAGCAGGGACTAGCAATCAGCCCCAGCATTTT
CDR3: CASSLNRHREAGTSNQPQHF
J: TRBJ1-5
D: -
V: TRBV7-8
size: once

DNA: TGTGCCAGCAGCCGGGACAGGACCGTCCAAGAGACCCAGTACTTC
CDR3: CASSRDRTVQETQYF
J: TRBJ2-5
D: TRBD1
V: TRBV7-2
size: -

DNA: TGCAGTGCCAGGACAGGGGGCAGAGATACGCAGTATTTT
CDR3: CSARTGGRDTQYF
J: TRBJ2-3
D: TRBD1
V: TRBV20-1
size: many

DNA: TGTGCCAGCAGTGCAGACAGGGTCCTGGGATATGGCTACACCTTC
CDR3: CASSADRVLGYGYTF
J: TRBJ1-2
D: TRBD1
V: TRBV27
size: many

DNA: TGTGCCAGCAGTCCTATAGCGGGAGCGACCCATACGCAGTATTTT
CDR3: CASSPIAGATHTQYF
J: TRBJ2-3
D: TRBD2
V: TRBV7-8
size: -

DNA: TGTGCCAGCAGCTTGGGAGGGGCAGAAAGAGGCTATGGCTACACCTTC
CDR3: CASSLGGAERGYGYTF
J: TRBJ1-2
D: -
V: TRBV5-6
size: many

DNA: TGTGCCAGCAGTTCCCCGGGACAAGGCGGATACGAGCAGTACTTC
CDR3: CASSSPGQGGYEQYF
J: TRBJ2-7
D: -
V: TRBV28
size: many

DNA: TGTGCCAGCAGGGGAGTGGGGGAATACACTGAAGCTTTCTTT
CDR3: CASRGVGEYTEAFF
J: TRBJ1-1
D: -
V: TRBV7-6
size: -

DNA: TGCGCCAGCAGTGAGTCGAACGTCGACTATGGCTACACCTTC
CDR3: CASSESNVDYGYTF
J: TRBJ1-2
D: -
V: TRBV10-2
size: -

DNA: TGTGCCAGCAGCTTTCTGGGGGCGCGAGAAAAACTGTTTTTT
CDR3: CASSFLGAREKLFF
J: TRBJ1-4
D: -
V: TRBV7-2
size: -

DNA: TGTGCCAGCAACGTCCCCCCCACGACTGAAGCTTTCTTT
CDR3: CASNVPPTTEAFF
J: TRBJ1-1
D: -
V: TRBV6-6
size: -

DNA: TGTGCCAGCAGTGACCCCGGTAGCGGGATATCCAATGAGCAGTTCTTC
CDR3: CASSDPGSGISNEQFF
J: TRBJ2-1
D: TRBD2
V: TRBV2
size: -

DNA: TGTGCCAGCAGCCAAGCCTCGGGCGCGGAAACGGGGGAAAAACTGTTTTTT
CDR3: CASSQASGAETGEKLFF
J: TRBJ1-4
D: -
V: TRBV12-3/TRBV12-4
size: many

DNA: TGTGCCAGCAGCTTTGTTAGGTCAACCGAGAACACCGGGGAGCTGTTTTTT
CDR3: CASSFVRSTENTGELFF
J: TRBJ2-2
D: -
V: TRBV5-8
size: many

DNA: TGCAGCGTGCTACAGGGAAGCACTGAAGCTTTCTTT
CDR3: CSVLQGSTEAFF
J: TRBJ1-1
D: -
V: TRBV29-1
size: -

DNA: TGTGCCAGCAGGAGGCAGGGCTCTGGGGCCAACGTCCTGACTTTC
CDR3: CASRRQGSGANVLTF
J: TRBJ2-6
D: -
V: TRBV2
size: -

DNA: TGTGCCAGTAGTAGCTGGACAGAATATAACTATGGCTACACCTTC
CDR3: CASSSWTEYNYGYTF
J: TRBJ1-2
D: -
V: TRBV19
size: many

DNA: TGCAGTGCTAGAGATCAGGGGGGGGCACGGGATACGCAGTATTTT
CDR3: CSARDQGGARDTQYF
J: TRBJ2-3
D: -
V: TRBV20-1
size: -

DNA: TGTGCCAGCAGCCCGGACAGGGGGCGCCGTTACGGGGCATCACCCCTCCACTTT
CDR3: CASSPDRGRRYGASPLHF
J: TRBJ1-6
D: TRBD1
V: TRBV7-2
size: -

DNA: TGTGCCAGCAGCGGGACAGGGGGTAGAGATACGCAGTATTTT
CDR3: CASSGTGGRDTQYF
J: TRBJ2-3
D: TRBD1
V: TRBV6-1
size: many

DNA: TGTGCCAGCAGCTTAGAATCAAACGCAGGTCACTATGGCTACACCTTC
CDR3: CASSLESNAGHYGYTF
J: TRBJ1-2
D: -
V: TRBV7-6
size: -

DNA: TGCAGTGCTGGGGGACAGGGGGCCAATGAGCAGTTCTTC
CDR3: CSAGGQGANEQFF
J: TRBJ2-1
D: TRBD1
V: TRBV20-1
size: -

DNA: TGCGCCAGCAGCTTGGACGTATCCAAAAACATTCAGTACTTC
CDR3: CASSLDVSKNIQYF
J: TRBJ2-4
D: -
V: TRBV5-1
size: few

DNA: TGTGCCAGCAGCTTAGACGGGAGGGCCTTCGAGCAGTACTTC
CDR3: CASSLDGRAFEQYF
J: TRBJ2-7
D: TRBD2
V: TRBV7-3
size: -

DNA: TGTGCCATCAGTGAGTCGAGCGGGGGTGGCAATCAGCCCCAGCATTTT
CDR3: CAISESSGGGNQPQHF
J: TRBJ1-5
D: -
V: TRBV10-3
size: many

DNA: TGCAGCGTGCTAAGGAGGGAAAACACTGAAGCTTTCTTT
CDR3: CSVLRRENTEAFF
J: TRBJ1-1
D: -
V: TRBV29-1
size: -

DNA: TGTGCCAGCAGGCGGCTCGTAAGCTCCTACGAGCAGTACTTC
CDR3: CASRRLVSSYEQYF
J: TRBJ2-7
D: -
V: TRBV7-2
size: -

DNA: TGTGCCACCAAATTACAGGGCGGGAATGGGCAGTTCTTC
CDR3: CATKLQGGNGQFF
J: TRBJ2-1
D: -
V: TRBV15
size: -

DNA: TGTGCCAGCAGCCCAAGGACTCCGCCCGAGCAGTACTTC
CDR3: CASSPRTPPEQYF
J: TRBJ2-7
D: -
V: TRBV7-2
size: few

DNA: TGTGCCAGCAGTTACGGGGGTAATGTATACGAGCAGTACTTC
CDR3: CASSYGGNVYEQYF
J: TRBJ2-7
D: -
V: TRBV6-2/TRBV6-3
size: many

DNA: TGTGCCAGCAGCTTAGCGGGGGATGGTGGTGAAAAACTGTTTTTT
CDR3: CASSLAGDGGEKLFF
J: TRBJ1-4
D: -
V: TRBV7-2
size: many

DNA: TGTGCCAGCAGCTTCGGGCTAGCGGGAACTCGAACCTACAATGAGCAGTTCTTC
CDR3: CASSFGLAGTRTYNEQFF
J: TRBJ2-1
D: TRBD2
V: TRBV7-8
size: -

DNA: TGTGCCAGCAGTGACGAGACAGGGGTCGAGGAAAAACTGTTTTTT
CDR3: CASSDETGVEEKLFF
J: TRBJ1-4
D: TRBD1
V: TRBV2
size: -

DNA: TGCAGCGCTCGAGACATTGAAGCTTTCTTT
CDR3: CSARDIEAFF
J: TRBJ1-1
D: -
V: TRBV29-1
size: -

DNA: TGTGCCAGCAGTGGGCAGGGGGCGAGGGGGAGCAATCAGCCCCAGCATTTT
CDR3: CASSGQGARGSNQPQHF
J: TRBJ1-5
D: TRBD1
V: TRBV28
size: -

DNA: TGTGCCAGCTCCGGGGGTACATCCTACGAGCAGTACTTC
CDR3: CASSGGTSYEQYF
J: TRBJ2-7
D: -
V: TRBV18
size: few

DNA: TGTGCCAGCAGTGCGGGACAAGCGAACACTGAAGCTTTCTTT
CDR3: CASSAGQANTEAFF
J: TRBJ1-1
D: -
V: TRBV2
size: few

DNA: TGTGCCAGCAGTTTTAGAGTCAGCTCCTACAATGAGCAGTTCTTC
CDR3: CASSFRVSSYNEQFF
J: TRBJ2-1
D: -
V: TRBV27
size: few

DNA: TGCAGTGATCGGGCACAGAGGGGCACAGATACGCAGTATTTT
CDR3: CSDRAQRGTDTQYF
J: TRBJ2-3
D: -
V: TRBV20-1
size: -

DNA: TGTGCCAGCAGCAAACTATTTCATGAGCAGTTCTTC
CDR3: CASSKLFHEQFF
J: TRBJ2-1
D: -
V: TRBV7-9
size: -

DNA: TGTGCCAGCAGTTACTCCCAGGACAACTATGGCTACACCTTC
CDR3: CASSYSQDNYGYTF
J: TRBJ1-2
D: -
V: TRBV6-5
size: many

DNA: TGTGCCAGCAGGGTGGAGGGAGAAAAACTGTTTTTT
CDR3: CASRVEGEKLFF
J: TRBJ1-4
D: -
V: TRBV2
size: few

DNA: TGTGCCAGCAGTGGACAGGGTATGAACACTGAAGCTTTCTTT
CDR3: CASSGQGMNTEAFF
J: TRBJ1-1
D: TRBD1
V: TRBV2
size: -

DNA: TGTGCCAGCAGCTACCGGGACAGGGCCCACGAGCAGTACTTC
CDR3: CASSYRDRAHEQYF
J: TRBJ2-7
D: TRBD1
V: TRBV7-9
size: -

DNA: TGTGCCAGCAGCTTCACGGGGGGCGGCACAGATACGCAGTATTTT
CDR3: CASSFTGGGTDTQYF
J: TRBJ2-3
D: -
V: TRBV7-3
size: few

DNA: TGTGCCAGCAGCTCCCCGTCCGCCTCTGGGGCCAACGTCCTGACTTTC
CDR3: CASSSPSASGANVLTF
J: TRBJ2-6
D: -
V: TRBV6-6
size: many